The sequence of this TCR beta chain was determined in a study of response to subunit inactivated influenza vaccine. This CDR3 has 13 residues. Germline V lookup: CDR1 KGHSH, CDR2 LQKENI. The V end was cut by 4 bases, the J end by 6 bases, with 13 bases between. Using its own MiXCR run on the RT-PCR reads, TCRdb lists one record per CDR3 protein. The sample contains approximately 520,000 distinct CDR3 sequences, 25% of which appear only once. Sample: CD4+ T cells sorted from PBMCs, taken more than 4 days after vaccination. The TCR originated in a man aged 50 or older who received an inactivated influenza vaccine. J is TRBJ2-7 and V is TRBV18; unclear D gene. CDR3 residues: CASSQLLVAEQYF. The CDR3, as DNA: TGTGCCAGCTCACAACTCCTGGTAGCCGAGCAGTACTTC.